This TCR beta chain was sequenced during a study of blood T cell repertoires in COVID-19. Study-wide context: In each case, the material was cDNA or gDNA derived from T cells, B-cell-depleted T cells, or PBMCs.

Profiling relied on immunoSEQ multiplex PCR, and the TCRdb table lists in-frame clones only, not all of them. The sample records 8,000 or so clones, around 70% being singletons. The clonotype was recovered from a human donor in a cohort sampled during active COVID-19. Sequencing used peripheral blood.

CDR3 sequence reads: CASSQRTSGRGDEQYF. The CDR3 region has the DNA TGCGCCAGCAGCCAACGGACTAGCGGGAGGGGCGACGAGCAGTACTTC. V and J are TRBV4-3 and TRBJ2-7; 15 positions match TRBD2. V lost 2 bases and J lost 5; bases outside the gene matches: 4. Germline lookup yields CDR1 LGHNA and CDR2 YSLEER. The CDR3 covers 16 residues.